The 14 T cell receptor beta chains below all came from one sample that was sequenced in a study of spatial heterogeneity in lung cancer. Regarding the study as a whole: Counts of expanded intratumoral alpha and beta TCRs tracked tumor mutation counts.

Each CDR3 protein gets one entry after TCRdb re-called the 5' RACE reads with MiXCR. The sample lists 7,800 or so distinct CDR3 sequences, about 7.7% occurring once. Time point described: sample taken at primary tumor resection. Their specific antigens are unknown. Sequencing used lung tumor tissue, obtained at surgery. The origin of the receptors is a male donor with early-stage non-small cell lung cancer.

Many counts were recorded for this clonotype. This beta chain represents an off-target read in a library built for alpha chains; its size is of limited meaning. The gene calls are TRBV7-2 and TRBJ2-3, with D hard to call. The V gene's germline CDR1 is SGHTA and CDR2 FQGNSA. Trimming cost V 7 bases and J 3 bases, with 14 bases left between them. The CDR3 loop spans 14 amino acids. The CDR3, as DNA: TGTGCCAGCACCATCAGTGATGTGACAGATACGCAGTATTTT. Translated, it gives CASTISDVTDTQYF.

This clonotype is termed medium-sized. This beta chain is an unintended read in a library built for alpha chains; its size means little. The V call is TRBV7-9, the J call TRBJ2-2; 8 nucleotides match TRBD2. Germline V gene sequence: CDR1 SEHNR, CDR2 FQNEAQ (reference sequence). The CDR3 loop spans 16 amino acids. The trim removed 5 bases at V and 0 bases at J, leaving 5 bases unmatched. CDR3 amino acids: CASSPLAGPNTGELFF. The CDR3 region has the DNA TGTGCCAGCAGCCCCCTAGCGGGTCCGAACACCGGGGAGCTGTTTTTT. Supplemented by reference TRBV7-9 and TRBJ2-2, the full variable domain reads DTGVSQNPRHKITKRGQNVTFRCDPISEHNRLYWYRQTLGQGPEFLTYFQNEAQLEKSRLLSDRFSAERPKGSFSTLEIQRTEQGDSAMYLCASSPLAGPNTGELFFGEGSRLTVL.

Note on this clonotype: In a library made to pick up alpha chains, this beta chain is a stray read with a size that means little. J is TRBJ2-7 and V is TRBV28; 7 positions agree with TRBD1. The V gene end was trimmed by 2 bases and the J gene end by 6 bases; junction bases not matched to a gene: 7. Germline V CDR1 and CDR2: MDHEN, SYDVKM. CDR3 size: 14 residues. The CDR3, as DNA: TGTGCCAGCAGTTTAAATCCAGGGGGTATCGAGCAGTACTTC. It encodes CASSLNPGGIEQYF.

This clonotype was seen repeatedly, ten times or more. The size of this beta chain means little, since it is a stray read in a library made for alpha chains. This rearrangement joins TRBV5-4 to TRBJ2-3; 11 nucleotides align to TRBD2. CDR1 is SGHNT, CDR2 YYREEE, per germline (reference sequence). The V and J ends lost 4 bases and 6 bases, in that order; junction bases with no gene match: 13. This CDR3 has 17 residues. CDR3: CASSAHIAGGPGDTQYF. CDR3 nucleotides: TGTGCCAGCAGCGCCCACATAGCGGGAGGGCCAGGGGATACGCAGTATTTT. Drawing the rest from reference TRBV5-4 and TRBJ2-3, the complete variable domain is ETGVTQSPTHLIKTRGQQVTLRCSSQSGHNTVSWYQQALGQGPQFIFQYYREEENGRGNFPPRFSGLQFPNYSSELNVNALELDDSALYLCASSAHIAGGPGDTQYFGPGTRLTVL.

This clonotype is classed as medium-sized. This beta chain appears as a stray read in a library generated for alpha chains; its size is not informative. The chain links TRBV5-1 to TRBJ1-1, with 7 bases identical to TRBD1. Germline trimming cut 4 bases from V and 1 base from J; bases unmatched to any gene: 13. CDR3 length: 17 amino acids. The germline gives CDR1 SGHRS, CDR2 YFSETQ. The CDR3 is CASSGGVGTERNTEAFF. As DNA, the CDR3 is TGCGCCAGCAGCGGGGGCGTTGGGACAGAAAGGAACACTGAAGCTTTCTTT.

Relative to its sample, this clonotype is medium-sized (0.01 to 0.1%). A library made for alpha chains picked up this beta chain off target, so its size means little. This chain uses TRBV29-1 with TRBJ2-6; 8 nucleotides agree with TRBD1. The CDR3 consists of 14 residues. Losses at the gene ends were 6 bases for V and 3 bases for J; bases not matched to a gene: 4. Germline assignment: CDR1 SQVTM and CDR2 ANQGSEA. DNA for the CDR3: TGCAGCGTGTCAACAGGGGGTGGGGCCAACGTCCTGACTTTC. Translated: CSVSTGGGANVLTF.

Comment on this clonotype: This beta chain is an unintended read in a library built for alpha chains; its size means little. This chain uses TRBV7-2 with TRBJ2-3; D is possibly TRBD2 (5 bases). V lost 5 bases, J lost 5 bases, and 14 bases lay in between. Germline CDR1 is SGHTA and CDR2 is FQGNSA. The CDR3 covers 14 residues. The CDR3 DNA reads TGTGCCAGCAGCCCGGGATCCGTCGGAGATACGCAGTATTTT. This encodes CASSPGSVGDTQYF.

In its sample, this clonotype is medium-sized. The library was built for alpha chains, so this beta chain is an off-target read and its size means little. V usage is TRBV7-2 and J usage is TRBJ2-7; 9 bases are a match to TRBD1. After removal of 5 bases from V and 2 bases from J, the junction contained 4 bases not matched to a gene. The CDR3 extends over 14 amino acids. Germline V gene lookup returns CDR1 SGHTA and CDR2 FQGNSA. CDR3 DNA sequence: TGTGCCAGCAGCCCGACAGGGGGGGCCTACGAGCAGTACTTC. This codes for CASSPTGGAYEQYF. Variable domain in full (rest from reference TRBV7-2 and TRBJ2-7): GAGVSQSPSNKVTEKGKDVELRCDPISGHTALYWYRQSLGQGLEFLIYFQGNSAPDKSGLPSDRFSAERTGGSVSTLTIQRTQQEDSAVYLCASSPTGGAYEQYFGPGTRLTVT.

By frequency in the sample, this clonotype is medium-sized. This beta chain lies outside the target of a library built for alpha chains; its clone size means little. The V call is TRBV10-3, the J call TRBJ2-1; 9 bases fit TRBD1. CDR1 and CDR2 (germline): ENHRY, SYGVKD. Trimming took 2 bases from V and 4 from J; bases not matched to a gene: 3. CDR3 length: 15 residues. CDR3 loop: CAISETGGPYNEQFF. The CDR3 coding sequence is TGTGCCATCAGTGAGACAGGGGGCCCTTACAATGAGCAGTTCTTC.

This clonotype was found many times. Since it is a stray read in a library aimed at alpha chains, this beta chain has a size that is not meaningful. The chain links TRBV20-1 to TRBJ2-7, with D possibly matching TRBD1 (6 bases). The germline V and J ends were trimmed by 0 bases and 7 bases, with 16 bases remaining between them. Per the germline V gene, CDR1 is DFQATT and CDR2 is SNEGSKA (reference sequence). The CDR3 runs to 14 residues. CDR3 protein: CSARDHWQGREQYF. CDR3 bases: TGCAGTGCTAGAGATCATTGGCAGGGGAGAGAGCAGTACTTC.

This clonotype qualifies as medium-sized (0.01 to 0.1%). Found in a library prepared for alpha chains, this beta chain is an off-target read, and its abundance has little meaning. The J gene is TRBJ2-3, the V gene TRBV18, with a tentative D call TRBD2 (6 bases). Deletions cut 4 bases from V and 0 bases from J, with 17 bases between. CDR1 and CDR2 (germline): KGHSH, LQKENI. This CDR3 region has 17 residues. CDR3 coding DNA: TGTGCCAGCTCACTGCAAACTAGCACTGCTAGCACAGATACGCAGTATTTT. It specifies CASSLQTSTASTDTQYF. Full variable domain (rest looked up from reference TRBV18 and TRBJ2-3): NAGVMQNPRHLVRRRGQEARLRCSPMKGHSHVYWYRQLPEEGLKFMVYLQKENIIDESGMPKERFSAEFPKEGPSILRIQQVVRGDSAAYFCASSLQTSTASTDTQYFGPGTRLTVL.

For this clonotype: This beta chain is off target for a library built for alpha chains, so its abundance means little. The V gene is TRBV7-2, the J gene TRBJ2-1, with a weak D call TRBD2 (6 bases). Germline CDR1 is SGHTA and CDR2 is FQGNSA. V shed 5 bases and J shed 0 bases, with 14 bases lying between them. This CDR3 has 16 amino acids. The CDR3 reads CASSRGLTSSYNEQFF. In nucleotides, the CDR3 is TGTGCCAGCAGCAGGGGACTTACCAGCTCCTACAATGAGCAGTTCTTC.

About this clonotype itself: This beta chain slipped into a library made for alpha chains as a stray read, so its size is not meaningful. The chain employs TRBV11-2 and TRBJ2-5; 7 positions agree with TRBD1. Germline assignment: CDR1 SGHAT and CDR2 FQNNGV. V was clipped by 3 bases and J by 3 bases; unmatched bases: 4. The CDR3 is 14 residues long. CDR3 nucleotides: TGTGCCAGCAGCTTTAACAGGGGAAAAGAGACCCAGTACTTC. Translated, it gives CASSFNRGKETQYF.

This clonotype was observed many times. This beta chain lies outside the target of a library built for alpha chains; its clone size means little. The chain joins TRBV5-1 to TRBJ2-2; weak D call: TRBD1 (6 bases). The CDR3 runs 14 residues. Germline CDR1 is SGHRS and CDR2 is YFSETQ. Trimming pared 1 base from V and 6 bases from J, leaving 10 bases between. The CDR3 protein is CASSLQGIAGELFF. For the CDR3, the DNA is TGCGCCAGCAGCTTGCAGGGGATCGCCGGGGAGCTGTTTTTT.